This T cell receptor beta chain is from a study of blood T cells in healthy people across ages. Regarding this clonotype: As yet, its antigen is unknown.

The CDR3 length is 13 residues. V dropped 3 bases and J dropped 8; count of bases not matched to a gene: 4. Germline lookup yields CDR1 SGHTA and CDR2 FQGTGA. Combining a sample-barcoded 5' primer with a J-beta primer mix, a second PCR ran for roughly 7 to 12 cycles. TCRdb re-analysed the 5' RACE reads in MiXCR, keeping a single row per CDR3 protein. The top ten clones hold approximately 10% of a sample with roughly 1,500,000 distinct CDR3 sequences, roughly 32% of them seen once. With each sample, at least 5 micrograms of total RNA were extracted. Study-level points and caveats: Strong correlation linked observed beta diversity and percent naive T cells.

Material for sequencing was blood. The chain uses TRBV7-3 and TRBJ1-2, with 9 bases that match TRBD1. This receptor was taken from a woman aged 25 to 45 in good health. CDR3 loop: CASSFGTGNGYTF. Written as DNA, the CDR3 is TGTGCCAGCAGCTTTGGGACAGGGAACGGCTACACCTTC.